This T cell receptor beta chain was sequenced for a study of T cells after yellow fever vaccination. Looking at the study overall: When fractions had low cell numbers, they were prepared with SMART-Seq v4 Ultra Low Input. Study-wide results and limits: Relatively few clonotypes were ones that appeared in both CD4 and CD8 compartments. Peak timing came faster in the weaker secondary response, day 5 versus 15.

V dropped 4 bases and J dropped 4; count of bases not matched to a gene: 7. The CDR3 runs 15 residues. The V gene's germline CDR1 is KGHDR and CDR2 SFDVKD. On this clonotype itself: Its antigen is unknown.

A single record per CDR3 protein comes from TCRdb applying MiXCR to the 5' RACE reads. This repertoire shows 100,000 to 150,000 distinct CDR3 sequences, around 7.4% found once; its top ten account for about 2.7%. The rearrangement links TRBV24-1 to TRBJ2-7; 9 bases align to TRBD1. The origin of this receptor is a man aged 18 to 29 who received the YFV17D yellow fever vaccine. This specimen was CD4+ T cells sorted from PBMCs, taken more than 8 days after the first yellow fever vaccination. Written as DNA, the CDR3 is TGTGCCACCAGTGAGCGGCGGACAGGGGCGTACGAGCAGTACTTC. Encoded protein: CATSERRTGAYEQYF.